Each of the 25 T cell receptor beta chains below was sequenced from the same sample in a study of monozygotic twins with cystic fibrosis. The table came from immunoSEQ multiplex PCR; TCRdb's copy has only in-frame clones and leaves some out. The sample yields 30,000 to 45,000 clones, under 90% seen once. Specimen: blood. All receptors derive from a girl aged 2 to 9 with cystic fibrosis.

The V gene is TRBV4-1, the J gene TRBJ2-1, with 10 positions matching TRBD2. V lost 1 base and J lost 6; bases outside the gene matches: 9. CDR1 and CDR2 from the germline V gene are MGHRA and YSYEKL. This CDR3 spans 17 amino acids. The CDR3 reads CASSQASVLAGINEQFF. CDR3 nucleotides: TGCGCCAGCAGCCAAGCCTCAGTACTAGCGGGGATCAATGAGCAGTTCTTC.

The chain employs TRBV7-2 and TRBJ2-5; D gene ambiguous. V dropped 3 bases and J dropped 5 bases, with 10 bases sitting between them. This CDR3 is 13 amino acids long. Germline V gene lookup returns CDR1 SGHTA and CDR2 FQGNSA. The CDR3: CASSFSPGETQYF. DNA of the CDR3: TGTGCCAGCAGCTTTTCCCCCGGGGAGACCCAGTACTTC.

V and J are TRBV6-6 and TRBJ1-5; D not certain. The germline gives CDR1 MNHNY, CDR2 SVGAGI (reference sequence). The CDR3 covers 14 residues. Trimming took off 4 bases at V and 3 bases at J, with 10 bases between the two ends. CDR3 DNA sequence: TGTGCCAGCAGTTTGTACAGAAACAATCAGCCCCAGCATTTT. Protein sequence: CASSLYRNNQPQHF.

The rearrangement uses TRBV19 and TRBJ2-7; D uncertain. Germline CDR1 reads LNHDA; CDR2 reads SQIVND (reference sequence). Trimming removed 2 bases at V and 6 bases at J, with 8 bases between. The CDR3 is 12 amino acids. CDR3 DNA sequence: TGTGCCAGTAGTATATACGGCGGCGAGCAGTACTTC. This codes for CASSIYGGEQYF.

V is TRBV5-1 and J is TRBJ2-1; 15 positions agree with TRBD2. V trimming: 0 bases; J trimming: 4 bases; junction bases outside the gene matches: 2. CDR1 is SGHRS, CDR2 YFSETQ, per germline. The CDR3 contains 17 residues. The CDR3 sequence is CASSLGTSGGVYNEQFF. CDR3 in DNA: TGCGCCAGCAGCTTGGGGACTAGCGGGGGGGTATACAATGAGCAGTTCTTC.

The rearrangement joins TRBV5-1 to TRBJ2-5; the match to TRBD2 covers 11 bases. The CDR3 is made up of 17 amino acids. From germline, CDR1 is SGHRS and CDR2 YFSETQ. V shed 1 base, J shed 1 base, and the junction held 6 bases outside the gene matches. Here the CDR3 DNA reads TGCGCCAGCAGCTTGAGTAGGCTAGCGGGGGGCCAAGAGACCCAGTACTTC. Translation gives CASSLSRLAGGQETQYF. Looking up the rest from reference TRBV5-1 and TRBJ2-5 gives the full variable domain: KAGVTQTPRYLIKTRGQQVTLSCSPISGHRSVSWYQQTPGQGLQFLFEYFSETQRNKGNFPGRFSGRQFSNSRSEMNVSTLELGDSALYLCASSLSRLAGGQETQYFGPGTRLLVL.

V is TRBV5-1 and J is TRBJ2-5; D could derive from TRBD1 or TRBD2 (6 bases each). The CDR3 has 14 amino acids. Trimming shortened V by 4 bases and J by 12 bases, and 22 bases separated the two germline ends. Germline V CDR1 and CDR2: SGHRS, YFSETQ. CDR3 coding DNA: TGCGCCAGCAGCGTGACAGGAGGGGCGGAAACGAAGTACTTC. Encoded protein: CASSVTGGAETKYF.

The V and J genes are TRBV7-2 and TRBJ1-1, with D perhaps TRBD1 (5 bases). Trimming pared 1 base from V and 6 bases from J, leaving 9 bases between. The CDR3 consists of 13 residues. In germline, CDR1 is SGHTA, CDR2 FQGNSA. CDR3 sequence: CASSLGDLAEAFF. As DNA, the CDR3 is TGTGCCAGCAGCTTAGGGGACTTGGCTGAAGCTTTCTTT.

The chain employs TRBV14 and TRBJ1-6; no clear D gene. CDR1 is SGHDN and CDR2 is FVKESK in the germline V gene. CDR3 size: 15 residues. The V gene lost 4 bases and the J gene lost 1 base, with 8 bases spanning the gap. CDR3 nucleotides: TGTGCCAGCAGCCGGTCAGGATCCTATAATTCACCCCTCCACTTT. Protein sequence: CASSRSGSYNSPLHF.

The rearrangement links TRBV30 to TRBJ1-3, with D tentatively TRBD1 (5 bases). The V end was cut by 2 bases, the J end by 5 bases, with 16 bases between. Germline assignment: CDR1 GTSNPN and CDR2 SVGIG (reference sequence). The CDR3 runs 15 residues. The CDR3 region is CAWSFVGGIRNTIYF. As DNA, the CDR3 is TGTGCCTGGAGTTTTGTTGGGGGGATTAGAAACACCATATATTTT.

V usage is TRBV5-1 and J usage is TRBJ2-7; 7 bases agree with TRBD2. Germline-derived CDR1 and CDR2 are SGHRS and YFSETQ. This CDR3 has 15 residues. V gave up 0 bases and J gave up 3 bases; unmatched junction bases: 6. CDR3 loop: CASSLGLADYYEQYF. Here the CDR3 DNA reads TGCGCCAGCAGCTTGGGGCTAGCGGACTACTACGAGCAGTACTTC.

This clone has just one count. V gene TRBV19 combines with J gene TRBJ1-1, with a weak D call TRBD1 (5 bases). Germline CDR1 reads LNHDA; CDR2 reads SQIVND (reference sequence). V lost 5 bases and J lost 10, with 17 bases in between. This CDR3 is 13 amino acids long. The CDR3 sequence: CASSESQGVGAFF. In nucleotides, the CDR3 is TGTGCCAGTAGTGAGTCCCAGGGCGTGGGAGCTTTCTTT.

This chain joins TRBV5-1 and TRBJ2-1, with D perhaps matching TRBD1 (5 bases). Trimming shortened V by 7 bases and J by 2 bases, and 22 bases separated the two germline ends. The CDR3 runs to 17 residues. Per the germline V gene, CDR1 is SGHRS and CDR2 is YFSETQ. CDR3 DNA sequence: TGCGCCAGCCGATCCAAAAACACAGGCCCTCCCTACAATGAGCAGTTCTTC. Residues: CASRSKNTGPPYNEQFF.

The rearrangement uses TRBV7-2 and TRBJ1-1; unclear D gene. Germline CDR1 reads SGHTA; CDR2 reads FQGNSA. V was pared by 0 bases and J by 6 bases, with 5 bases between. The CDR3 has 12 amino acids. CDR3 bases: TGTGCCAGCAGCTTAGCGGTACCTGAAGCTTTCTTT. Protein sequence: CASSLAVPEAFF.

V and J are TRBV4-2 and TRBJ1-3; 7 bases align to TRBD1. The CDR3 extends over 16 amino acids. J lost 3 bases, V lost 4 bases, and 9 bases had no gene match. Germline V gene sequence: CDR1 LGHNA, CDR2 YNFKEQ. The CDR3 protein is CASSPRTGRSGNTIYF. DNA for the CDR3: TGTGCCAGCAGCCCCCGGACAGGTCGAAGTGGAAACACCATATATTTT.

The rearrangement links TRBV5-8 to TRBJ1-2; D gene unclear. V lost 1 base, J lost 8 bases, and 24 bases lay in between. Looked up from germline, CDR1 is SGHTS and CDR2 is YDEGEE. The CDR3 length is 17 residues. The CDR3 sequence is CASSLRPSGMLGSGYTF. DNA of the CDR3: TGTGCCAGCAGCTTGCGTCCGTCGGGGATGCTAGGCTCGGGCTACACCTTC.

This sequence joins TRBV15 and TRBJ2-7, with D perhaps matching TRBD2 (5 bases). V gave up 1 base and J gave up 5 bases, with 9 bases separating them. The germline gives CDR1 LNHNV, CDR2 YYDKDF (reference sequence). This CDR3 is built from 13 residues. The CDR3 DNA reads as TGTGCCACCAGCAGAGTCGCGGGTCACGAGCAGTACTTC. Translating gives CATSRVAGHEQYF.

The genes are TRBV30 and TRBJ2-7; D is perhaps TRBD1 or TRBD2 (7 bases each). The CDR3 is 15 residues long. Trimming removed 3 bases from V and 7 bases from J, with 22 bases in between. Germline V gene data show CDR1 as GTSNPN and CDR2 as SVGIG (reference sequence). In nucleotides, the CDR3 is TGTGCCTGGAGCCACAGGGGCGGGGGCCCCTGGGAGCAGTACTTC. It encodes CAWSHRGGGPWEQYF.

This chain uses TRBV30 with TRBJ1-2, with unresolved D. V gave up 7 bases and J gave up 4 bases, with 13 bases separating them. CDR3 length: 12 residues. CDR1 and CDR2 from the germline V gene are GTSNPN and SVGIG (reference sequence). The DNA for the CDR3 is TGTGCCTCACACCGCGGTATCTATGGCTACACCTTC. It specifies CASHRGIYGYTF.

The chain couples TRBV30 to TRBJ1-6; 8 bases fit TRBD1. The V gene's germline CDR1 is GTSNPN and CDR2 SVGIG (reference sequence). This CDR3 comprises 14 residues. Unmatched junction bases numbered 6, after V lost 4 bases and J lost 7 bases. CDR3 DNA: TGTGCCTGGAACTGGGACAGGTTGAATTCACCCCTCCACTTT. Translated, it gives CAWNWDRLNSPLHF.

The genes are TRBV19 and TRBJ1-2; D call uncertain. The CDR3 length is 13 residues. Germline lookup yields CDR1 LNHDA and CDR2 SQIVND (reference sequence). V gave up 3 bases and J gave up 7 bases, with 12 bases separating them. In DNA form, the CDR3 reads TGTGCCAGTAGTATCGGGGTTTCGGCTGGCTACACCTTC. This sequence encodes CASSIGVSAGYTF. The variable domain in full, completed from reference TRBV19 and TRBJ1-2, reads DGGITQSPKYLFRKEGQNVTLSCEQNLNHDAMYWYRQDPGQGLRLIYYSQIVNDFQKGDIAEGYSVSREKKESFPLTVTSAQKNPTAFYLCASSIGVSAGYTFGSGTRLTVV.

This clone was found once. This rearrangement joins TRBV7-2 to TRBJ2-7, with D tentatively TRBD1 (5 bases). Germline V gene data show CDR1 as SGHTA and CDR2 as FQGNSA. The CDR3 sequence is 17 residues long. Trimming pared 2 bases from V and 1 base from J, leaving 18 bases between. The CDR3: CASSLSLGVFPSYEQYF. The CDR3, as DNA: TGTGCCAGCAGCTTAAGTTTAGGGGTTTTCCCTTCCTACGAGCAGTACTTC.

The chain couples TRBV4-2 to TRBJ1-2; maybe TRBD1 (5 bases). Trimming cost V 4 bases and J 4 bases, with 13 bases left between them. This CDR3 is built from 14 residues. Germline V CDR1 and CDR2: LGHNA, YNFKEQ. CDR3 region: CASSPEDRLYGYTF. The DNA for the CDR3 is TGTGCCAGCAGCCCTGAAGACAGACTCTATGGCTACACCTTC.

The CDR3 nucleotides are TGTGCCAGCAGTGATGGAGGGGTAATCGTCGATGAGCAGTTCTTC. Residues: CASSDGGVIVDEQFF. This chain links TRBV2 with TRBJ2-1; the D gene is possibly TRBD2 (6 bases). Trimming shortened V by 3 bases and J by 8 bases, and 17 bases separated the two germline ends. The CDR3 has 15 amino acids. The germline CDR1 and CDR2 sequences are SNHLY and FYNNEI.

V and J are TRBV6-6 and TRBJ1-5, with D possibly matching TRBD1 (5 bases). CDR1 MNHNY and CDR2 SVGAGI come from the germline V gene (reference sequence). This CDR3 is built from 15 residues. V was trimmed by 0 bases and J by 4 bases, leaving 10 bases between them. CDR3: CASSYSGTTNQPQHF. The CDR3 nucleotides are TGTGCCAGCAGTTACTCGGGGACGACGAATCAGCCCCAGCATTTT.